The following is a T cell receptor (beta chain) sequence with its context. Its target antigen remains unknown. Per-base quality was not reported, and no clone a single base away is much larger than it. In total, roughly 670 healthy bone marrow donors made up the cohort. All cohort members were sampled while nominally healthy, although unrecorded immune exposures were likely present. The donor tested CMV seropositive, placing the donor among the 250 to 300 seropositive members of the cohort. Every donor gave a peripheral blood sample, and the peripheral blood mononuclear cells from that sample were used for TCR beta sequencing. The Qiagen DNeasy Blood Extraction Kit was used to extract genomic DNA from the blood cell samples. Deletion took 5 bases off V and 2 bases off J, with a span of 10 bases between the germline ends. The CDR3 runs 13 amino acids, cysteine and phenylalanine included. Just the 39-base CDR3 DNA is kept, in frame starting at base 1. The germline V gene (reference sequence) provides CDR1 LNHDA and CDR2 SQIVND.

The data were taken from a study of cytomegalovirus exposure and HLA in healthy donors (TCRdb year 2017). Some background on the complete study: An earlier analysis of some 550 of the donors reported 250 to 300 Gb of sequence data and 117 million unique TCR beta sequences from 150 million to 200 million T cells. About 280 gigabases of sequencing data and around 88 million unique TCR sequences made up an early release that covered around 640 HLA-typed donors. Of the roughly 390 genotyped donors, around 81% fell in the genetic ancestry cluster associated with self-reported Caucasian donors. The study was designed to test whether signatures of past pathogen exposure could be identified by cataloging public T cell receptors. The T cell repertoires of around 670 subjects were profiled by immunosequencing and related to cytomegalovirus serostatus. Besides the first cohort of approximately 710 subjects, a separate validation cohort made up of over 100 different subjects was used. The study combined high-throughput TCR immunosequencing, statistical association of individual TCRs with disease status, and machine learning to predict cytomegalovirus infection status. In a later analysis, previously published TCR beta repertoires from several hundred donors were re-analyzed and high-resolution HLA genotyping was added so that TCR occurrence patterns could be studied. Rather than using new phenotypic data, the later analysis identified candidate immune exposures from TCR beta sequences and from how often those sequences occurred across donors. In an earlier analysis of roughly 580 of the donors, high-throughput TCR beta sequencing was used to judge whether each TCR beta V gene segment behaved as functional or pseudogenic. Donor age, sex, ethnicity and CMV serostatus were collected together with the repertoire data. A later genetic analysis used genome-wide SNP genotypes for about three fifths of the 666 donors, treating that subset as a discovery cohort. Every discovery cohort repertoire had been produced on one sequencing platform. Both class I and class II loci were covered by HLA typing, at four-digit resolution. The number of donors typed differed by locus, with roughly 629-640 for A, B, C, DRB1 and DQB1, over 500 for DQA1, approximately 580 for DPA1, and around 430 for DPB1. Four or five DR-DQ haplotypes were handled as single units for association and clustering, since linkage in the cohort was strong. On average, roughly 240,000 unique TCR beta nucleotide sequences were sequenced per donor among 300 to 500 genotyped donors of the cohort, with 15% to 20% of those sequences being non-productive.

What the work shows at the level of the full study, not this receptor alone: This cohort had only TCR beta chains sequenced, and the lack of alpha or paired-chain data limited which features could be detected. A later analysis found that TCR association rates varied across HLA loci, with DRB1 alleles showing the most associated TCRs and HLA-C alleles the fewest. Some IMGT-functional V segments, including TRBV6-2 and TRBV6-3, could not be distinguished by the 87-base-pair reads and were therefore excluded. A few of the identified cytomegalovirus-associated TCR beta chains were confirmed in vitro to be specific for cytomegalovirus antigens. A later genetic analysis reported fewer N-insertions in productive TCRs among donors in an Asian-associated ancestry cluster than the approximately 700-donor mean. Because HLA typing was unavailable for some donors at each locus, only the typed subset was used in association tests. Fewer than 20 rarely observed V segments, including chromosome 9 orphons, were excluded from the earlier analysis of about 610 of the donors because counts were too low. The study gave a list of around 170 TCR beta chains associated with cytomegalovirus. In a later analysis, HLA-associated TCR beta chains were found to be more clonally expanded and to have lower generation probabilities than equally common non-associated chains. When HLA alleles, especially DR and DQ, strongly co-occurred, TCR associations were difficult to assign to individual alleles. A later analysis found that most CMV-associated TCR beta chains appeared HLA-restricted, with HLA associations seemingly driven largely by CMV exposure. In a later genetic analysis, a missense DCLRE1C variant was associated with V-gene and J-gene trimming of TCR beta chains, and the association was replicated in an independent cohort. Linkage disequilibrium might explain the correlated functional status among segregating V segments, but an unknown experimental factor could not be ruled out. Cytomegalovirus status was reported to be diagnosed by the classifier with high specificity and sensitivity in both the original and validation cohorts. Specific HLA alleles were associated with 16,951 TCR beta sequences at a false discovery rate of 0.05 in a later analysis. In a later analysis, several top co-occurrence clusters were reported to appear linked to parvovirus B19, influenza, CMV and Epstein-Barr virus. The authors suggested that the approach could potentially be extended to other disease states and immunological phenotypes. For the cohort, immune exposure information was limited to CMV serostatus. A further reported finding was that TCR beta sequences accurately predicted the HLA-A and HLA-B alleles for most subjects in the first cohort. Roughly uniform sequencing depth across donors was assumed in presence/absence analyses, although this assumption may not hold. An earlier analysis of several hundred of the donors showed that most TCR beta V segments appeared in productive rearrangements either about 87% or about 30% of the time, which broadly matched IMGT annotations. A cluster of highly shared sequence variants was judged likely to represent a technical artifact of the sequencing pipeline. Across donors, most TCR sequences were observed very rarely, whereas some public TCRs were present in many individuals.

The library relied on the immunoSEQ multiplex PCR assay. For the multiplex PCR, a mixture combining 60 forward primers for TCR Vbeta segments and 13 reverse primers for TCR Jbeta segments was used. A multiplex PCR assay on genomic DNA amplified the CDR3 region of rearranged TCR beta genes. Amplified TCR beta libraries were sequenced as 87-base-pair reads on the Illumina HiSeq System. From the authors' description of their analysis: A later analysis tallied tens of millions of unique TCR beta chains across the 610 or so repertoires, and about 10 million of those chains were shared by two or more donors. Raw reads were error-corrected and collapsed into unique sequences by a nearest-neighbor algorithm in which closely related sequences were merged to remove PCR and sequencing errors. V, D and J gene segments were assigned by aligning CDR3 sequences to IMGT reference sequences. For a sequence to be retained, a match of at least six nucleotides to both a V gene segment and a J gene segment was required. A rearrangement was called productive if the CDR3 had no stop codons and remained in frame with V and J, and every other rearrangement was called non-productive. CDR3 was defined according to IMGT convention as the region running from the second conserved V-encoded cysteine to the conserved J-encoded phenylalanine. Sequences without an unambiguous match to a single V gene segment were excluded from the earlier analysis of about 600 of the donors. In an earlier analysis of some 590 of the donors, V segments were called functional above 56.7% productive rearrangements and were called segregating when the between-donor standard deviation exceeded 5%. To diagnose cytomegalovirus status from the catalog of TCR beta chain sequences, a statistical classification framework was built. In a later analysis, TCR nucleotide sequences were compared against IMGT/GENE-DB human TR gene sequences so that V and J genes could be assigned. Using the TCRdist pipeline, a later analysis assigned CDR3 sequences along with most-parsimonious VDJ recombination scenarios. In a later analysis, every TCR beta chain was defined by the combination of its CDR3 amino acid sequence and its V-gene family, and reads without a unique V-gene family were dropped. A later analysis removed 600 or so highly shared, low-generation-probability nucleotide sequences to deal with suspected cross-contamination and a sequencing artifact. In a later analysis, a clonal expansion index was calculated for each public chain from normalized within-repertoire ranks of inferred template counts. In a later analysis, generation probabilities were computed with a VDJ recombination model fitted to out-of-frame rearrangements, and the resulting probabilities were checked against IGoR. Hypergeometric tests were used in a later analysis to score TCR-TCR, TCR-HLA and TCR-CMV co-occurrence, with a repertoire-size bias correction applied to the TCR pairs. In a later analysis, false discovery rates were estimated by permuting HLA or CMV assignments 20 times. In a later analysis, co-occurring TCRs were grouped using DBSCAN, with TCRdist sequence similarity added in when clustering inside HLA-allele-positive subsets. Repertoires with fewer than 30,000 or more than 120,000 public chains, plus five repertoires with anomalous nucleotide sharing, were excluded from co-occurrence clustering. TCRdb stores this immuneACCESS table with in-frame sequences only. Part of the clones is absent; in the studies checked, under half of the shortfall reflects unresolved V genes, and no reason is known for the rest. D and trimming were read from the DNA, whereas the V and J calls and clone size are those reported in that table. This sample comprises about 59,000 clones, about 77% of them detected only once. Roughly 7% of the sample comes from the top ten.

The rearranged chain carries TRBV19 and TRBJ2-7; 6 matching bases give a weak D call of TRBD2. This receptor was taken from a man aged 25-40 years in good health and CMV-seropositive. The specimen was PBMCs. The CDR3 region has the sequence CASSFSGAYEQYF. The DNA is as follows: TGTGCCAGTAGTTTTTCGGGGGCCTACGAGCAGTACTTC.